The rows below give T cell receptor beta chains drawn from one sample of a study of STAT5B mutations in CD4+ large granular lymphocyte leukemia. The repertoire was sequenced with immunoSEQ multiplex PCR; TCRdb's copy has only in-frame clones and lacks some. The sample lists around 24,000 clones, approximately 79% occurring once. Material for sequencing was CD4+ T cells from blood buffy coats. The source of these receptors is a human donor in good health. CDR3s include the opening cysteine and the closing phenylalanine or tryptophan. D genes are given only for firm matches. Not every row has a clone size; where given, it reads once, few, many or a size class.

cdr3_nt: TGTGCCAGTAGTAGGGGACGGGAGAACACTGAAGCTTTCTTT
cdr3_aa: CASSRGRENTEAFF
v_call: TRBV19
j_call: TRBJ1-1
clone_size: .
d_call: .

cdr3_nt: TGCGCCAGCAGCTTGGAAAATTCACCCCTCCACTTT
cdr3_aa: CASSLENSPLHF
v_call: TRBV5-1
j_call: TRBJ1-6
clone_size: .
d_call: .

cdr3_nt: TGCGCCAGCAGCCAAGCCCTTCTATTTAGGGAGACCTCTAGAGATACGCAGTATTTT
cdr3_aa: CASSQALLFRETSRDTQYF
v_call: TRBV4-3
j_call: TRBJ2-3
clone_size: .
d_call: .

cdr3_nt: TGTGCCAGCAGCGTAGACCCCGGAACAGGGTACGAGCAGTACTTC
cdr3_aa: CASSVDPGTGYEQYF
v_call: TRBV9
j_call: TRBJ2-7
clone_size: .
d_call: .

cdr3_nt: TGTGCTAGTGGTTTGGAATTGGGGAACACCGGGGAGCTGTTTTTT
cdr3_aa: CASGLELGNTGELFF
v_call: TRBV12-5
j_call: TRBJ2-2
clone_size: .
d_call: .

cdr3_nt: TGTGCCAGCAGAGGACAGGGGGTGAGCAATCAGCCCCAGCATTTT
cdr3_aa: CASRGQGVSNQPQHF
v_call: TRBV28
j_call: TRBJ1-5
clone_size: few
d_call: TRBD1

cdr3_nt: TGTGCCACCAGCAGGGGCAGGGCCTCCTCTGGAAACACCATATATTTT
cdr3_aa: CATSRGRASSGNTIYF
v_call: TRBV15
j_call: TRBJ1-3
clone_size: .
d_call: .

cdr3_nt: TGTGCCAGCAGGCCGGGGACCGTGAACACCGGGGAGCTGTTTTTT
cdr3_aa: CASRPGTVNTGELFF
v_call: TRBV9
j_call: TRBJ2-2
clone_size: .
d_call: .

cdr3_nt: TGTGCCAGCAGTTCAGGACTAGCCTCGTACCAAGAGACCCAGTACTTC
cdr3_aa: CASSSGLASYQETQYF
v_call: TRBV27
j_call: TRBJ2-5
clone_size: .
d_call: TRBD2

cdr3_nt: TGTGCCACCAGCGATGGACAGGGTAAATCTGGGGCCAACGTCCTGACTTTC
cdr3_aa: CATSDGQGKSGANVLTF
v_call: TRBV15
j_call: TRBJ2-6
clone_size: .
d_call: TRBD1

cdr3_nt: TGTGCCAGCAGCCAAGTGGCTAACTATGGCTACACCTTC
cdr3_aa: CASSQVANYGYTF
v_call: TRBV4-2
j_call: TRBJ1-2
clone_size: .
d_call: .

cdr3_nt: TGTGCCAGCAGCTTTTTCTCGACAGGTGACAATGAGCAGTTCTTC
cdr3_aa: CASSFFSTGDNEQFF
v_call: TRBV11-3
j_call: TRBJ2-1
clone_size: .
d_call: .

cdr3_nt: TGCGCCAGCAGCCAGGTTGTCGGGACAGCCAATTTCCAAGAGACCCAGTACTTC
cdr3_aa: CASSQVVGTANFQETQYF
v_call: TRBV4-3
j_call: TRBJ2-5
clone_size: .
d_call: TRBD1

cdr3_nt: TGTGCCAACAGTAGACAGGCAACTAATGAAAAACTGTTTTTT
cdr3_aa: CANSRQATNEKLFF
v_call: TRBV28
j_call: TRBJ1-4
clone_size: .
d_call: .

cdr3_nt: TGTGCCAGCAGCTTACATCGGGCTGTCCTTCCGGGACGAAGAACTGAAGCTTTCTTT
cdr3_aa: CASSLHRAVLPGRRTEAFF
v_call: TRBV11-1
j_call: TRBJ1-1
clone_size: few
d_call: .

cdr3_nt: TGTGCCAGCAGCTCAACAGGGAACACTGAAGCTTTCTTT
cdr3_aa: CASSSTGNTEAFF
v_call: TRBV7-2
j_call: TRBJ1-1
clone_size: .
d_call: .

cdr3_nt: TGTGCCAGCAGTTACCGATCGAGTAATTCACCCCTCCACTTT
cdr3_aa: CASSYRSSNSPLHF
v_call: TRBV6-5
j_call: TRBJ1-6
clone_size: few
d_call: .

cdr3_nt: TGTGCCAGCAGCTTTGGACAAGCTGGCTACACCTTC
cdr3_aa: CASSFGQAGYTF
v_call: TRBV7-8
j_call: TRBJ1-2
clone_size: .
d_call: .

cdr3_nt: TGTGCCAGCAGCTTAGATAGGCGAGGGGCTGGCTACACCTTC
cdr3_aa: CASSLDRRGAGYTF
v_call: TRBV7-2
j_call: TRBJ1-2
clone_size: .
d_call: .

cdr3_nt: TGCGCCAGCAGCTTTTCCCCGGACGCGAGCACAGATACGCAGTATTTT
cdr3_aa: CASSFSPDASTDTQYF
v_call: TRBV5-1
j_call: TRBJ2-3
clone_size: .
d_call: .

cdr3_nt: TGTGCCAGCAGCGACAATAGCGGGGGTTACGAGCAGTACTTC
cdr3_aa: CASSDNSGGYEQYF
v_call: TRBV5-4
j_call: TRBJ2-7
clone_size: .
d_call: TRBD2

cdr3_nt: TGTGCCAGCAGTACACTAGGGGGGGCCCAGCATTTT
cdr3_aa: CASSTLGGAQHF
v_call: TRBV6-5
j_call: TRBJ1-5
clone_size: .
d_call: .